A selection of T cell receptor beta chains follows, all from one sample in a study of cytomegalovirus exposure and HLA in healthy donors. Clones were read by immunoSEQ multiplex PCR, and TCRdb kept only the in-frame ones, dropping some. The sample holds 230,000 or so clones; roughly 91% are singletons and the top ten take 1.7%. Sequences were obtained from PBMCs. The receptors originated from a girl aged 2-10 years in good health and CMV-seronegative. Both conserved end residues are part of each CDR3. D genes are given only for firm matches. Clone size is shown for a subset of rows, as once, few, many or a class of expanded clone.

TRBD1,TRBJ2-7,TRBV5-5,once,CASSLEQGQGYEQYF,TGTGCCAGCAGCCTAGAACAGGGACAGGGTTACGAGCAGTACTTC
NA,TRBJ1-4,TRBV27,NA,CASSIRDSAEKLFF,TGTGCCAGCAGTATCAGGGACTCAGCCGAAAAACTGTTTTTT
NA,TRBJ1-2,TRBV6-1,NA,CASNVRDRDYGYTF,TGTGCCAGCAATGTGCGGGATAGGGACTATGGCTACACCTTC
TRBD1,TRBJ2-7,TRBV10-1,few,CASSDFSPGTGLNEQYF,TGCGCCAGCAGTGATTTCTCACCGGGGACAGGGTTGAACGAGCAGTACTTC
NA,TRBJ1-4,TRBV6-1,NA,CASEPGANEKLFF,TGTGCCAGCGAACCGGGAGCTAATGAAAAACTGTTTTTT
TRBD1,TRBJ2-1,TRBV15,NA,CAITGETGKSYNEQFF,TGTGCCATCACAGGGGAGACAGGCAAATCCTACAATGAGCAGTTCTTC
NA,TRBJ2-1,TRBV10-2,NA,CASDTTAGNEQFF,TGCGCCAGCGATACCACTGCGGGGAATGAGCAGTTCTTC
NA,TRBJ1-4,TRBV5-5,NA,CASSWDRQATNEKLFF,TGTGCCAGCAGCTGGGACCGACAGGCAACTAATGAAAAACTGTTTTTT
NA,TRBJ2-1,TRBV28,NA,CASSFDEQFF,TGTGCCAGCAGTTTCGATGAGCAGTTCTTC
TRBD1,TRBJ2-3,TRBV6-1,once,CASSQEQGSTDTQYF,TGTGCCAGCAGTCAGGAACAGGGGAGCACAGATACGCAGTATTTT